What follows is one T cell receptor (beta chain) and its context. This entry belongs to a study of blood T cell repertoires in COVID-19. Study-level background: The United States, Italy and Spain were the sources of the acute and convalescent COVID-19 samples.

TCRdb keeps only in-frame clones here, not all; method: immunoSEQ multiplex PCR. In the table there are around 100,000 clones, 70% to 90% of which are singletons. The sample consisted of peripheral blood. This TCR derives from a man aged 40-50 years with acute or convalescent COVID-19.

The DNA for the CDR3 is TGCGCCAGGGCGGGGGGGCAGAATGAGCAGTTCTTC. It is translated as CARAGGQNEQFF. The J gene is TRBJ2-1, the V gene TRBV10-1; 9 nucleotides line up with TRBD2. V was pared by 9 bases and J by 7 bases, with 4 bases of the junction left unmatched. This CDR3 is built from 12 residues. CDR1 and CDR2 (germline): WNHNN, SYGVQD (reference sequence).